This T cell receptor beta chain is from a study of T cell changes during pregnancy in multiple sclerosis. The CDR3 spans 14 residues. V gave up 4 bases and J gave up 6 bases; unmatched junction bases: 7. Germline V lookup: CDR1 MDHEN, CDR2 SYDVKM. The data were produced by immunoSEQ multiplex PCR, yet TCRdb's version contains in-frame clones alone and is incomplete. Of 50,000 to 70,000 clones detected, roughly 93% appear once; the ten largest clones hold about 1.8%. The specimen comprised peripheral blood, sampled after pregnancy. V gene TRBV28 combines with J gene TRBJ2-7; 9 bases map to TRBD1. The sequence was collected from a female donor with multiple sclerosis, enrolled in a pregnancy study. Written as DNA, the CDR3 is TGTGCCAGCAGTTACGAGGACAGGGGCGGCGAGCAGTACTTC. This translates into CASSYEDRGGEQYF.